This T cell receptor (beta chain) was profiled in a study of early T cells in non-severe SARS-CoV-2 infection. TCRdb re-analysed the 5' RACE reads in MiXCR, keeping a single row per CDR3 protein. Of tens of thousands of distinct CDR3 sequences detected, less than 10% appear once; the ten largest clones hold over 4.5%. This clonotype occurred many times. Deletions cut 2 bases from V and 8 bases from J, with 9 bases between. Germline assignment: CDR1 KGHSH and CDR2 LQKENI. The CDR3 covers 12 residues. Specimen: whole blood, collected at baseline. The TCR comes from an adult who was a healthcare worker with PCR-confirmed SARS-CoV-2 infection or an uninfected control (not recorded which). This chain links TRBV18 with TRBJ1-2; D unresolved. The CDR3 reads CASSPGLEGYTF. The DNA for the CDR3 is TGTGCCAGCTCACCAGGGCTGGAGGGCTACACCTTC. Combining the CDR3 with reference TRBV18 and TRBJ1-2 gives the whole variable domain NAGVMQNPRHLVRRRGQEARLRCSPMKGHSHVYWYRQLPEEGLKFMVYLQKENIIDESGMPKERFSAEFPKEGPSILRIQQVVRGDSAAYFCASSPGLEGYTFGSGTRLTVV.